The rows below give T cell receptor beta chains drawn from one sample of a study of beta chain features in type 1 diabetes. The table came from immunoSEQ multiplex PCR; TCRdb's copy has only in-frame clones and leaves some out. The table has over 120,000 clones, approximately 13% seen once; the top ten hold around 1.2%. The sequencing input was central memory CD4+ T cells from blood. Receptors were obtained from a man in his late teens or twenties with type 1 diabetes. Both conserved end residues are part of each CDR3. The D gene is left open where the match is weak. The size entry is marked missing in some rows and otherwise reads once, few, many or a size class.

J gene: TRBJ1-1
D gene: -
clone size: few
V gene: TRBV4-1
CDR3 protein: CASSHDERGLLSMNTEAFF
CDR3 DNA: TGCGCCAGCAGCCATGACGAAAGGGGCTTACTCTCCATGAACACTGAAGCTTTCTTT

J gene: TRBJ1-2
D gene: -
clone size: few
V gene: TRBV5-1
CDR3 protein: CASSLGHNYGYTF
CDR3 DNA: TGCGCCAGCAGCTTGGGACACAACTATGGCTACACCTTC

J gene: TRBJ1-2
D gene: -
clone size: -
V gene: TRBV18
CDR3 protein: CASSPWAQGNNYGYTF
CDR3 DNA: TGTGCCAGCTCACCCTGGGCACAGGGTAATAACTATGGCTACACCTTC

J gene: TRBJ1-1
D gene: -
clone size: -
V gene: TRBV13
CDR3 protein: CASSFQGGDTEAFF
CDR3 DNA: TGTGCCAGCAGCTTCCAGGGAGGGGACACTGAAGCTTTCTTT

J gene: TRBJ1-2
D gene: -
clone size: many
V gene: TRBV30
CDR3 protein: CAWTTSYGYTF
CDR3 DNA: TGTGCCTGGACAACGAGCTATGGCTACACCTTC

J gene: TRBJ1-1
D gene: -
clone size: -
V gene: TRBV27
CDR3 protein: CASSDRMNTEAFF
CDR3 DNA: TGTGCCAGCAGCGACAGAATGAACACTGAAGCTTTCTTT

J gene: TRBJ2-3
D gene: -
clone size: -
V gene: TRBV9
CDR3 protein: CASSVALSTDTQYF
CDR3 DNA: TGTGCCAGCAGCGTAGCTCTGAGCACAGATACGCAGTATTTT

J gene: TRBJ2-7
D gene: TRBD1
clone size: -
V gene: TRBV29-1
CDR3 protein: CSVISQQGVYEQYF
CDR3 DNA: TGCAGCGTTATTTCCCAACAGGGGGTCTACGAGCAGTACTTC

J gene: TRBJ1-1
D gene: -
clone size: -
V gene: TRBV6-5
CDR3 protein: CASTYHGQRGTEAFF
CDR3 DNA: TGTGCCAGCACCTACCACGGACAGAGGGGCACTGAAGCTTTCTTT

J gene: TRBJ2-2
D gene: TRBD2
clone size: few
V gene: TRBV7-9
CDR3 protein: CASSPGTSAHTGELFF
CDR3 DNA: TGTGCCAGCAGCCCGGGGACTAGCGCGCACACCGGGGAGCTGTTTTTT

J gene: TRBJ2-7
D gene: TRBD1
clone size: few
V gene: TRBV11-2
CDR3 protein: CASSSDRDYEQYF
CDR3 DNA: TGTGCCAGCAGCTCCGACAGGGACTACGAGCAGTACTTC

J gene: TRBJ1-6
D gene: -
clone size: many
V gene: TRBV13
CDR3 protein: CASSLSSGGGSPLHF
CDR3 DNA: TGTGCCAGCAGCTTATCATCGGGAGGTGGTTCACCCCTCCACTTT

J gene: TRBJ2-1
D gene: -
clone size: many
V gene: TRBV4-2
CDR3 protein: CASIRDTSSYNEQFF
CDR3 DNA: TGTGCCAGCATCAGGGACACTAGCTCCTACAATGAGCAGTTCTTC

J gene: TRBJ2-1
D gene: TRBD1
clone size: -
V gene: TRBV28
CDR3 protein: CASSPGGSGTGVSYNEQFF
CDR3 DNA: TGTGCCAGCAGTCCAGGGGGGTCCGGGACAGGGGTTTCCTACAATGAGCAGTTCTTC

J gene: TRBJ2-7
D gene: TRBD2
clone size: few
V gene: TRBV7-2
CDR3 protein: CASSLASSPGLGVSYEQYF
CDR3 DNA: TGTGCCAGCAGCCTGGCTTCCAGCCCCGGACTAGGGGTTTCCTACGAGCAGTACTTC

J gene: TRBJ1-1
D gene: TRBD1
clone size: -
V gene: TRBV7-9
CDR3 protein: CASSQYRGEDEAFF
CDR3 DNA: TGTGCCAGCAGCCAATACAGGGGTGAGGATGAAGCTTTCTTT

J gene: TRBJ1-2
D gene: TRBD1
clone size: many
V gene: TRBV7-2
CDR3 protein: CASSSDREKSTF
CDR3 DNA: TGTGCCAGCAGCTCAGACAGGGAAAAGAGCACCTTC

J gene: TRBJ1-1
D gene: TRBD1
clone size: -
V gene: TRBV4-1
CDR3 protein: CASSPTGVHTEAFF
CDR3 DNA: TGCGCCAGCAGCCCCACAGGGGTTCACACTGAAGCTTTCTTT

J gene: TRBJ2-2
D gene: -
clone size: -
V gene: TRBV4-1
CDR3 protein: CASSQLDVGFRVGELFF
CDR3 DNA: TGCGCCAGCAGCCAATTGGACGTAGGATTTAGGGTCGGGGAGCTGTTTTTT

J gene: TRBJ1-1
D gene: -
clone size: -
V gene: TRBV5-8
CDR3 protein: CASSLLGGRDTEAFF
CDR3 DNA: TGTGCCAGCAGCTTGTTAGGGGGAAGGGACACTGAAGCTTTCTTT

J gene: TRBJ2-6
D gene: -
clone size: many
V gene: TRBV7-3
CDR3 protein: CASSPGANVLTF
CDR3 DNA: TGTGCCAGCAGCCCTGGGGCCAACGTCCTGACTTTC

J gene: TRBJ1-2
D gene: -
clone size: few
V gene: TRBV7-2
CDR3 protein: CASSLRGGREGYTF
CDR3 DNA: TGTGCCAGCAGCCTCCGGGGGGGACGAGAGGGCTACACCTTC

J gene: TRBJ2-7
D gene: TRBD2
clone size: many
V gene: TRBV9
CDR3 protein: CASSPLGGAGIYEQYF
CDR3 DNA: TGTGCCAGCAGCCCCCTGGGAGGGGCGGGCATCTACGAGCAGTACTTC

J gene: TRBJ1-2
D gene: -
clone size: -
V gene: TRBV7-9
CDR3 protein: CASSSPGQGLAYGYTF
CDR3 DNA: TGTGCCAGCAGCTCCCCCGGGCAGGGATTAGCCTATGGCTACACCTTC

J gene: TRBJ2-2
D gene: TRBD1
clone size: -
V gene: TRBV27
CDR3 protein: CASSWDREGSGELFF
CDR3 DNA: TGTGCCAGCAGTTGGGACAGGGAGGGCTCCGGGGAGCTGTTTTTT

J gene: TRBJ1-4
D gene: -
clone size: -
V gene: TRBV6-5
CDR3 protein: CASSPGLDEKLFF
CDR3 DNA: TGTGCCAGCAGTCCTGGATTAGATGAAAAACTGTTTTTT

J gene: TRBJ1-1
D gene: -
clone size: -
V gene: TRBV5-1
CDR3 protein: CASSLATGTPEAFF
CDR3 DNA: TGCGCCAGCAGCTTGGCTACCGGGACACCTGAAGCTTTCTTT

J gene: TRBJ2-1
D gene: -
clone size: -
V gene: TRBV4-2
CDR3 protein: CASTARTDGYNEQFF
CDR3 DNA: TGTGCCAGCACTGCCAGGACAGATGGCTACAATGAGCAGTTCTTC

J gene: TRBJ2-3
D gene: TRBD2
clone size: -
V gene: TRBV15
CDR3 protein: CATSRDATSGGAPTDTQYF
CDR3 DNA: TGTGCCACCAGCAGAGACGCTACCAGCGGGGGGGCTCCTACAGATACGCAGTATTTT

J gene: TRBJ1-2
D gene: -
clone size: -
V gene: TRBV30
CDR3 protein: CAWSVLGYGYTF
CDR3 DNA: TGTGCCTGGAGTGTACTGGGATATGGCTACACCTTC

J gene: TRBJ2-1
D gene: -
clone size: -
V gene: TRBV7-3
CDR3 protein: CASSSGAPSYNEQFF
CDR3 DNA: TGTGCCAGCAGCTCTGGAGCGCCGAGCTACAATGAGCAGTTCTTC

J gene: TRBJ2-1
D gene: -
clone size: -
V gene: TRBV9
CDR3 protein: CASSVGGGTLSSYNEQFF
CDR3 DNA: TGTGCCAGCAGCGTAGGAGGGGGGACCCTGAGCTCCTACAATGAGCAGTTCTTC

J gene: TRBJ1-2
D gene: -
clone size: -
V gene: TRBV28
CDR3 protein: CASTGEINYGYTF
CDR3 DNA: TGTGCCAGCACAGGAGAAATTAACTATGGCTACACCTTC

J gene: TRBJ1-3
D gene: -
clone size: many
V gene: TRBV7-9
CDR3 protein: CASSLAGNTIYF
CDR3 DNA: TGTGCCAGCAGCTTAGCGGGGAACACCATATATTTT

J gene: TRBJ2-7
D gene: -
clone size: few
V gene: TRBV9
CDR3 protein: CASSATSIKNEQYF
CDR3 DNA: TGTGCCAGCAGCGCCACCTCAATTAAAAACGAGCAGTACTTC

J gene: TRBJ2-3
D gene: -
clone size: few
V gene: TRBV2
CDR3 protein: CASGREQGRTDTQYF
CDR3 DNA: TGTGCCAGCGGCAGGGAGCAGGGACGAACAGATACGCAGTATTTT

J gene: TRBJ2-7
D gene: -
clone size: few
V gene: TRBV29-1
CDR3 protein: CSVGGGNEQYF
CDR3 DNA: TGCAGCGTTGGAGGTGGAAACGAGCAGTACTTC

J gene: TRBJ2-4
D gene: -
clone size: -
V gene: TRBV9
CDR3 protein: CASSAENIQYF
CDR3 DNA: TGTGCCAGCAGCGCCGAAAACATTCAGTACTTC

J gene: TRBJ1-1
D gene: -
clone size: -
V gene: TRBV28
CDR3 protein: CASSLGYLEAFF
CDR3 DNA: TGTGCCAGCAGTTTGGGATACCTTGAAGCTTTCTTT

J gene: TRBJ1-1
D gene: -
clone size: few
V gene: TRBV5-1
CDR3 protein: CASSLGPTEAFF
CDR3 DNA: TGCGCCAGCAGCCTCGGGCCGACGGAGGCTTTCTTT

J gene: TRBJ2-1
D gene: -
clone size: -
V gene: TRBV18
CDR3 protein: CASSPVQTEQFF
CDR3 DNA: TGTGCCAGCTCACCAGTACAGACAGAGCAGTTCTTC

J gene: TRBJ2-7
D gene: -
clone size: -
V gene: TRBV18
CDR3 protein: CASSSSYEQYF
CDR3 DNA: TGTGCCAGCTCATCCTCCTACGAGCAGTACTTC